The clone carrying this T cell receptor (beta chain) was seen at least ten times. Its antigen is unknown. The CDR3 is made up of 16 amino acids. Germline V gene sequence: CDR1 SNHLY, CDR2 FYNNEI. Unmatched junction bases numbered 6, after V lost 0 bases and J lost 6 bases. This sample is drawn from a study of T cells in Graves' hyperthyroidism and ophthalmopathy. Overall study context: Once the initial diagnosis was made, peripheral blood was obtained before any treatment. The study, taken as a whole, reports: A model of 13 V-J pairs discriminated ophthalmopathy from stable hyperthyroidism.

Criteria for exclusion of patients were uncontrolled infection, other autoimmune disease, pregnancy or lactation. What was amplified from RNA transcripts were TCR beta CDR3 regions. Researchers ran a first-round RT-PCR on the TCR CDR3 using the HTBI primer set. Each CDR3 protein is one row after TCRdb ran MiXCR on the multiplex PCR reads. The sample includes 400,000 to 450,000 distinct CDR3 sequences, over 12% seen only once; the top ten take about 13%. Sample: blood. V gene TRBV2 combines with J gene TRBJ2-3; 10 bases match TRBD2. This receptor was identified in a man aged 18 to 29 with Graves' ophthalmopathy. The CDR3 DNA is TGTGCCAGCAGTGAAGCAAGAAGCGGGGGGGCGGATACGCAGTATTTT. It codes for CASSEARSGGADTQYF.